This T cell receptor beta chain was captured in a study of shared clonotypes between healthy human individuals. Findings and limits, study-wide: It was the non-shared clonotypes that had lower generation probabilities than clonotypes shared by all four donors.

As to this clone: Antigen specificity is unknown.

TCRdb's table, derived via immunoSEQ multiplex PCR, lists solely in-frame clones and lacks some. This sample has more than 2 million clones, with 95% found just once. This CDR3 is built from 17 residues. Trimming took off 6 bases at V and 1 base at J, with 20 bases between the two ends. Germline CDR1 and CDR2: LNHDA and SQIVND (reference sequence). The source material was naive CD4+ T cells sorted from blood. The subset here: CD45RA+ positively selected. This sequence joins TRBV19 and TRBJ2-3; D possibly corresponds to TRBD2 (6 bases). The sequence came from a man aged 18-30 years in good health. The CDR3 nucleotides are TGTGCCAGTAGCTCGCGGGGCTTCGTTGTTGGCACAGATACGCAGTATTTT. Translation: CASSSRGFVVGTDTQYF.